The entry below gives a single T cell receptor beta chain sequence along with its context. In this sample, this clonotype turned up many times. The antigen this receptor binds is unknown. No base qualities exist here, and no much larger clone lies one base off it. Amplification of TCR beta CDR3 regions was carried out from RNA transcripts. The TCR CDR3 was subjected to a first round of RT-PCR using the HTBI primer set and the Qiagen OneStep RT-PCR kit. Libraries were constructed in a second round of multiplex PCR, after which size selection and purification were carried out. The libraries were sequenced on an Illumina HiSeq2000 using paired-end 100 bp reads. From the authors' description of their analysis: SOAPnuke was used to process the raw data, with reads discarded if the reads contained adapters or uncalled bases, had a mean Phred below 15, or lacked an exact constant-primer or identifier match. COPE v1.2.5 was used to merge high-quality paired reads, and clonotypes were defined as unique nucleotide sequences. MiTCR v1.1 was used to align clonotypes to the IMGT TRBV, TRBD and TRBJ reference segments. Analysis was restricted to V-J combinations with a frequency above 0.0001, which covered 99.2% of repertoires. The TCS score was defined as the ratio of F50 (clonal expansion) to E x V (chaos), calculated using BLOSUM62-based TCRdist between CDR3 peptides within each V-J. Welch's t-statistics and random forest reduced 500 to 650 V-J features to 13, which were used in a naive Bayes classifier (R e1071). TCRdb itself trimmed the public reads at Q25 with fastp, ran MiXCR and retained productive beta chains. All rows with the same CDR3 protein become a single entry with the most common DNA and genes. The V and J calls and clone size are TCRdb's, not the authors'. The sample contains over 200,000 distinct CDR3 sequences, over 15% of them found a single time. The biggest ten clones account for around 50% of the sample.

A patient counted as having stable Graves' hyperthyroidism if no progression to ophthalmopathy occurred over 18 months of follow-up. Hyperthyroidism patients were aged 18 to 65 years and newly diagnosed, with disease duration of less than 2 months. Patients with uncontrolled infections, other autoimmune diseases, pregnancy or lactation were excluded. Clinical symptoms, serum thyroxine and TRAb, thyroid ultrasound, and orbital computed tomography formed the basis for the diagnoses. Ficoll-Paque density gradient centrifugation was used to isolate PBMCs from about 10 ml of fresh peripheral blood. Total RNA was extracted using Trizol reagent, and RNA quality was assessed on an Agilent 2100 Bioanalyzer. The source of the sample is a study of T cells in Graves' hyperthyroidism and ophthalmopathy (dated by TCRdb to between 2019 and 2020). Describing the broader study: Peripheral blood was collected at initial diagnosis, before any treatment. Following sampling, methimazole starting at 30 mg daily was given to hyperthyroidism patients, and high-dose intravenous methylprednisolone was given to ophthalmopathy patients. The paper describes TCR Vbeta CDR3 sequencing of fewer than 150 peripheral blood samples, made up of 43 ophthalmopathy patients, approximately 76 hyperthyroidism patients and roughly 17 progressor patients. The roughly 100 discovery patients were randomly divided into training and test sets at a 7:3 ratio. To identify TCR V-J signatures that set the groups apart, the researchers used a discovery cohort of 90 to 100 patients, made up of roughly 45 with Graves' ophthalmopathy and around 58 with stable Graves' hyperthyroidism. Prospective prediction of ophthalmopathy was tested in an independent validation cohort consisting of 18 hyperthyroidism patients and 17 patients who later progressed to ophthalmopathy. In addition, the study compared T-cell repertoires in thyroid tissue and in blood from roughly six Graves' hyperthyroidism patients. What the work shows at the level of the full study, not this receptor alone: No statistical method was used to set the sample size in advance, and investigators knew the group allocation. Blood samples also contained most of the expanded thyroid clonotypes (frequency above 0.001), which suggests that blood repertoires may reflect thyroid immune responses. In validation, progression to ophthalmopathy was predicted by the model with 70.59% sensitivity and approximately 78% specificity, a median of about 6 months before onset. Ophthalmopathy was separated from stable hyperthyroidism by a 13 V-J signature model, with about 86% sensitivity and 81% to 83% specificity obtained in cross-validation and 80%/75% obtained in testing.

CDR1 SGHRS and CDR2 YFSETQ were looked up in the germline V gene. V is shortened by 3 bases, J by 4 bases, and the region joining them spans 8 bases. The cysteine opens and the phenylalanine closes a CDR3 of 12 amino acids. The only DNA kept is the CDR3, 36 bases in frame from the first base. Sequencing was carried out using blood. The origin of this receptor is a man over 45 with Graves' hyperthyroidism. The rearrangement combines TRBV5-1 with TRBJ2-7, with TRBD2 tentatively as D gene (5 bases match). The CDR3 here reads CASSSEGYEQYF. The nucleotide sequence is TGCGCCAGCAGCTCCGAGGGTTACGAGCAGTACTTC. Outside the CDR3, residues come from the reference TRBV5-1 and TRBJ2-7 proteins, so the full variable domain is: KAGVTQTPRYLIKTRGQQVTLSCSPISGHRSVSWYQQTPGQGLQFLFEYFSETQRNKGNFPGRFSGRQFSNSRSEMNVSTLELGDSALYLCASSSEGYEQYFGPGTRLTVT.